The T cell receptor beta chain under discussion was sequenced for a study of T cells after yellow fever vaccination. Study observations and caveats: Boosting was followed by the reappearance of most primary-vaccination clones (under 97% CD4, about 90% CD8). CD4 and CD8 compartments shared a small share of clonotypes, likely from convergent recombination.

This clonotype occurred many times. Its target is not known. TCRdb re-derived calls from the 5' RACE reads in MiXCR, one entry per CDR3 protein. Among some 260,000 distinct CDR3 sequences listed, about 5% were seen once. The receptor was isolated from a man aged 18 to 30 who received the YFV17D yellow fever vaccine. This specimen was CD4+ T cells sorted from PBMCs, taken on the day of the yellow fever booster vaccination.

The CDR3 reads CASSLLRLAGTDTQYF. In DNA, the CDR3 is TGTGCCAGCAGCTTATTGAGGTTAGCGGGCACAGATACGCAGTATTTT. The rearrangement uses TRBV7-2 and TRBJ2-3, with a tentative D call TRBD2 (6 bases). Germline CDR1 reads SGHTA; CDR2 reads FQGNSA. The length of the CDR3 is 16 residues. Trimming cost V 2 bases and J 1 base, with 13 bases left between them.